This entry lists 17 T cell receptor beta chains sequenced from one sample in a study of identical twins' blood T cells. MiXCR was run by TCRdb on the 5' RACE reads, yielding one entry per CDR3 protein. Seen here are fewer than 450,000 distinct CDR3 sequences, 28% observed once, and the top ten hold 6.1%. Material for sequencing was PBMCs. The receptors derive from a woman between 18 and 50 years old in good health.

Regarding this clonotype: At one of its ends the junction is not consistent with the germline gene, which may arise from a read error. The gene calls are TRBV15 and TRBJ1-1; D gene uncertain. The CDR3 runs to 15 residues. In germline, CDR1 is LNHNV, CDR2 YYDKDF (reference sequence). CDR3 in amino acids: CATSSPGHLNAEAFF. The CDR3 nucleotides are TGTGCCACCAGCAGCCCCGGGCATCTGAACGCTGAAGCTTTCTTT. Using reference TRBV15 and TRBJ1-1 for the parts outside the CDR3, the full variable domain is DAMVIQNPRYQVTQFGKPVTLSCSQTLNHNVMYWYQQKSSQAPKLLFHYYDKDFNNEADTPDNFQSRRPNTSFCFLDIRSPGLGDTAMYLCATSSPGHLNAEAFFGQGTRLTVV.

This clonotype has a handful of counts. CDR3: CSATAQGDQPQHF. CDR3 in DNA: TGCAGTGCTACGGCACAGGGCGATCAGCCCCAGCATTTT. This chain connects TRBV20-1 to TRBJ1-5, with D perhaps matching TRBD1 (6 bases). Germline-derived CDR1 and CDR2 are DFQATT and SNEGSKA (reference sequence). Trimming left V 4 bases short and J 5 bases short, with 12 bases between. The CDR3 is 13 amino acids.

This clonotype has just one count. J is TRBJ2-3 and V is TRBV18; perhaps TRBD2 as D (5 bases). The CDR3 has 17 amino acids. The germline gives CDR1 KGHSH, CDR2 LQKENI. V lost 0 bases to trimming and J lost 1 base, with 14 bases between them. CDR3 sequence reads: CASSPPRLADRTDTQYF. The CDR3 DNA follows: TGTGCCAGCTCACCACCGCGTCTAGCAGACCGCACAGATACGCAGTATTTT. Variable domain in full (rest from reference TRBV18 and TRBJ2-3): NAGVMQNPRHLVRRRGQEARLRCSPMKGHSHVYWYRQLPEEGLKFMVYLQKENIIDESGMPKERFSAEFPKEGPSILRIQQVVRGDSAAYFCASSPPRLADRTDTQYFGPGTRLTVL.

V and J are TRBV18 and TRBJ2-1, with TRBD2 identical over 8 bases. The V and J ends lost 3 bases and 0 bases, in that order; junction bases with no gene match: 4. Per germline, CDR1 KGHSH and CDR2 LQKENI. The CDR3 sequence is 16 residues long. DNA for the CDR3: TGTGCCAGCTCACCTCAGACTAGCGCCTCCTACAATGAGCAGTTCTTC. Translated, it gives CASSPQTSASYNEQFF.

V is TRBV18 and J is TRBJ1-2; D remains unclear. Germline CDR1 and CDR2: KGHSH and LQKENI. The CDR3 runs to 13 residues. Trimming cost V 2 bases and J 1 base, with 5 bases left between them. The CDR3, as DNA: TGTGCCAGCTCACCAGCAGTTAACTATGGCTACACCTTC. The encoded protein is CASSPAVNYGYTF.

The V and J genes are TRBV18 and TRBJ1-1, with a tentative D call TRBD1 (6 bases). The V gene lost 5 bases and the J gene lost 4 bases, with 17 bases spanning the gap. This CDR3 has 15 residues. In germline, CDR1 is KGHSH, CDR2 LQKENI. The CDR3 is CASSSSGQLSTEAFF. In nucleotides, the CDR3 is TGTGCCAGCTCATCCTCAGGACAGCTGAGCACTGAAGCTTTCTTT.

DNA of the CDR3: TGTGCCAGCAGTTGGGACAGGGGCCTTTATGGCTACACCTTC. Its translation is CASSWDRGLYGYTF. V gene TRBV2 combines with J gene TRBJ1-2; the match to TRBD1 covers 10 bases. The CDR3 has 14 residues. V trimming: 5 bases; J trimming: 5 bases; junction bases outside the gene matches: 5. Germline V gene data show CDR1 as SNHLY and CDR2 as FYNNEI.

This rearrangement joins TRBV20-1 to TRBJ2-1, with 7 nucleotides matching TRBD1. Germline values: CDR1 DFQATT, CDR2 SNEGSKA (reference sequence). V trimming: 4 bases; J trimming: 6 bases; junction bases outside the gene matches: 3. This CDR3 contains 12 residues. CDR3 region: CSAKGAVNEQFF. CDR3 coding DNA: TGCAGTGCTAAGGGGGCTGTCAATGAGCAGTTCTTC.

Many counts were recorded for this clonotype. The chain recombines TRBV25-1 with TRBJ1-1; D is ambiguous. Germline assignment: CDR1 MGHDK and CDR2 SYGVNS. This CDR3 region has 12 residues. The V end lost 6 bases, the J end lost 3 bases, and 8 bases lay between the germline ends. CDR3 protein: CASRDADTEAFF. In DNA, the CDR3 is TGTGCCAGCAGGGACGCGGACACTGAAGCTTTCTTT.

This chain connects TRBV29-1 to TRBJ2-1; perhaps TRBD2 as D (7 bases). Deletions cut 6 bases from V and 0 bases from J, with 21 bases between. CDR1 SQVTM and CDR2 ANQGSEA come from the germline V gene. The CDR3 runs 17 residues. CDR3 in DNA: TGCAGCGTAAGGGGGGGGGCGGACGCCTTCTCCTACAATGAGCAGTTCTTC. Amino acids: CSVRGGADAFSYNEQFF.

The sample holds a few counts of this clonotype. The chain combines TRBV20-1 with TRBJ2-3, with 7 positions matching TRBD2. The CDR3 sequence is 14 residues long. Germline V gene sequence: CDR1 DFQATT, CDR2 SNEGSKA (reference sequence). V lost 2 bases, J lost 6 bases, and 8 bases stayed unmatched. CDR3: CSARSVAGRDTQYF. CDR3 nucleotide sequence: TGCAGTGCTAGATCGGTAGCGGGTAGGGATACGCAGTATTTT.

The rearrangement uses TRBV29-1 and TRBJ1-1; D is unclear. Between the trimmed V and J ends, which lost 5 bases and 0 bases, there was a span of 10 bases. The CDR3 covers 13 residues. The germline V gene encodes CDR1 SQVTM and CDR2 ANQGSEA. CDR3 loop: CSVSEGLNTEAFF. The CDR3 DNA is TGCAGCGTTTCCGAGGGCCTGAACACTGAAGCTTTCTTT. Supplemented by reference TRBV29-1 and TRBJ1-1, the full variable domain reads SAVISQKPSRDICQRGTSLTIQCQVDSQVTMMFWYRQQPGQSLTLIATANQGSEATYESGFVIDKFPISRPNLTFSTLTVSNMSPEDSSIYLCSVSEGLNTEAFFGQGTRLTVV.

The rearrangement uses TRBV2 and TRBJ1-1; D is unresolved. The CDR3 runs to 14 residues. Germline V gives CDR1 SNHLY, CDR2 FYNNEI. V was pared by 4 bases and J by 1 base, with 10 bases between. The CDR3 here is CASSGVGRNTEAFF. Here the CDR3 DNA reads TGTGCCAGCAGTGGGGTGGGGAGGAACACTGAAGCTTTCTTT.

This clonotype has just a few counts. This chain joins TRBV20-1 and TRBJ2-7; TRBD2 matches 9 bases. This CDR3 region has 13 residues. V shed 6 bases, J shed 1 base, and the junction held 4 bases outside the gene matches. The germline V gene encodes CDR1 DFQATT and CDR2 SNEGSKA (reference sequence). The CDR3 nucleotides are TGCAGTGCAATTAGCGGGAGTTCCTACGAGCAGTACTTC. It is translated as CSAISGSSYEQYF.

With respect to this clonotype: The junction differs from germline at one of its ends, possibly a read error. The CDR3 loop reads CACSLAFDTGHEQYF. In DNA form, the CDR3 reads TGTGCCTGCAGCTTAGCGTTTGACACAGGTCACGAGCAGTACTTC. The gene calls are TRBV7-9 and TRBJ2-7; D tentatively fits TRBD1 or TRBD2 (5 bases each). Germline values: CDR1 SEHNR, CDR2 FQNEAQ (reference sequence). CDR3 length: 15 amino acids.

In this sample, this clonotype turned up a few times. The V and J genes are TRBV13 and TRBJ2-2; TRBD2 is a possible D gene (6 bases). Trimming left V 7 bases short and J 2 bases short, with 20 bases between. The CDR3 extends over 17 amino acids. Per the germline V gene, CDR1 is PRHDT and CDR2 is FYEKMQ (reference sequence). For the CDR3, the DNA is TGTGCCAGCAATCAAAAATCGGGACTTCCAAACACCGGGGAGCTGTTTTTT. Amino acids: CASNQKSGLPNTGELFF.

The chain links TRBV10-3 to TRBJ1-5; 9 bases fit TRBD1. J was trimmed by 7 bases and V by 3 bases; bases with no gene match: 10. Germline V gene lookup returns CDR1 ENHRY and CDR2 SYGVKD. CDR3 length equals 16 residues. The CDR3 protein is CAISDPRTGERQPQHF. For the CDR3, the DNA is TGTGCCATCAGTGACCCTAGGACAGGGGAAAGGCAGCCCCAGCATTTT.